This TCR beta chain was recorded in a study of spatial heterogeneity in lung cancer. Via MiXCR, TCRdb re-called the 5' RACE reads, giving one row per CDR3 protein. The sample has about 25,000 distinct CDR3 sequences, 7% seen once. The CDR3 is 15 residues long. After removal of 1 base from V and 8 bases from J, the junction contained 6 bases not matched to a gene. CDR1 is LGHNT, CDR2 FRNRAP, per germline. This clonotype occurred many times. Time point meaning: sample taken at primary tumor resection. The material sequenced was PBMCs, taken at surgery. The receptor's source is a male donor with early-stage non-small cell lung cancer. The V call is TRBV12-5, the J call TRBJ1-2, with 11 bases fitting TRBD1. The CDR3 region is CASGLGTGGSYGYTF. DNA for the CDR3: TGTGCTAGTGGTTTGGGGACAGGGGGCAGTTACGGCTACACCTTC.